The 8 T cell receptor beta chains presented below share a single source sample, sequenced in a study of radiotherapy plus CTLA-4 blockade in lung cancer. The method was immunoSEQ multiplex PCR; TCRdb's version includes in-frame clones alone and lacks a portion of them. The data hold more than 75,000 clones, with roughly 70% observed a single time. Sequences were derived from peripheral blood, sampled from a patient treated with radiotherapy plus ipilimumab. All receptors come from a human donor with non-small cell lung cancer that progressed on radiotherapy plus ipilimumab.

The rearrangement uses TRBV28 and TRBJ1-5; no firm D call. Trimming removed 10 bases from V and 0 bases from J, with 13 bases in between. This CDR3 contains 14 residues. Germline V CDR1 and CDR2: MDHEN, SYDVKM. The DNA for the CDR3 is TGTGCCACCCGGGGAGGACGTAGCAATCAGCCCCAGCATTTT. Translated, it gives CATRGGRSNQPQHF.

The rearrangement links TRBV6-1 to TRBJ1-2, with a weak D call TRBD1 (5 bases). CDR1 is MNHNS, CDR2 SASEGT, per germline. This CDR3 has 15 amino acids. The V and J ends lost 2 bases and 4 bases respectively, with 14 bases between them. The CDR3 sequence: CASSEQDGGSYGYTF. The CDR3 DNA reads TGTGCCAGCAGTGAACAGGACGGGGGTTCCTATGGCTACACCTTC.

V usage is TRBV5-1 and J usage is TRBJ2-3, with a possible D match to TRBD2 (6 bases). This CDR3 region has 15 residues. In germline, CDR1 is SGHRS, CDR2 YFSETQ. V dropped 3 bases and J dropped 1 base, with 12 bases sitting between them. The CDR3 DNA sequence: TGCGCCAGCAGCTCCGGGACTGGGGGCACAGATACGCAGTATTTT. This encodes CASSSGTGGTDTQYF.

V usage is TRBV5-6 and J usage is TRBJ2-3; 9 bases are shared with TRBD2. The CDR3 sequence is 17 residues long. Per germline, CDR1 SGHDT and CDR2 YYEEEE. J lost 2 bases, V lost 0 bases, and 7 bases had no gene match. The CDR3, as DNA: TGTGCCAGCAGCTTGGGGCTAGCGGGGTGGGACACAGATACGCAGTATTTT. Protein: CASSLGLAGWDTDTQYF.

The V gene is TRBV7-8, the J gene TRBJ2-7, with 10 bases identical to TRBD1. V lost 2 bases to trimming and J lost 5 bases; unmatched junction nucleotides: 3. The CDR3 is 14 amino acids. Germline CDR1 and CDR2: SGHVS and FQNEAQ. Here the CDR3 DNA reads TGTGCCAGCAGCTTAAGGGGACAGGGGAACGAGCAGTACTTC. This gives the protein CASSLRGQGNEQYF.

The rearrangement joins TRBV15 to TRBJ1-1; D possibly corresponds to TRBD1 (5 bases). The germline V and J ends were trimmed by 3 bases and 9 bases, with 11 bases remaining between them. This CDR3 has 12 amino acids. Germline V gene sequence: CDR1 LNHNV, CDR2 YYDKDF (reference sequence). This CDR3 is CATSSIGGKAFF. The DNA for the CDR3 is TGTGCCACCAGCAGTATCGGGGGGAAAGCTTTCTTT.

This clone has just a few counts. The CDR3 loop reads CASSLRQTNYGYTF. CDR3 sequence (DNA): TGTGCCAGCAGTTTGCGACAGACTAACTATGGCTACACCTTC. This rearrangement joins TRBV6-1 to TRBJ1-2; D possibly corresponds to TRBD1 (5 bases). Trimming removed 5 bases from V and 0 bases from J, with 10 bases in between. The CDR3 consists of 14 residues. Germline V gene data show CDR1 as MNHNS and CDR2 as SASEGT.

The rearrangement joins TRBV19 to TRBJ1-5; the match to TRBD1 covers 9 bases. The germline V gene has CDR1 LNHDA and CDR2 SQIVND (reference sequence). This CDR3 contains 16 residues. V shed 4 bases and J 4 bases; nucleotides not matched to a gene: 8. CDR3 region: CASSTRQGEVNQPQHF. The CDR3 bases are TGTGCCAGTAGTACCAGACAGGGGGAGGTAAATCAGCCCCAGCATTTT.